This entry is about one T cell receptor beta chain. Its matching antigen is unknown. Primers included in the PCR were 60 Vbeta and 13 Jbeta primers. Generated by immunoSEQ multiplex PCR, the TCRdb table keeps only in-frame clones and is missing some. The profile shows 95,000 to 150,000 clones, roughly 80% of them singletons. These data originate in a study of cytomegalovirus exposure and HLA in healthy donors. The study, taken as a whole, reports: Cytomegalovirus-associated TCR beta chains were listed, numbering over 150. Owing to their indistinguishability, certain V segments, notably TRBV6-2 and TRBV6-3, were excluded. Sequence variants that were highly shared formed a cluster that was likely a sequencing artifact. Highest at DRB1 and lowest at HLA-C, TCR association rates differed among HLA loci in a later analysis.

Looked up from germline, CDR1 is SGHNT and CDR2 is YENEEA. Trimming took 1 base from V and 2 from J, leaving 14 bases between them. The CDR3 length is 16 residues. V is TRBV11-3 and J is TRBJ1-1; D unclear. The sequencing sample was made of PBMCs. This sequence originates from a man aged 55 to 70 in good health and CMV-seropositive. The CDR3 sequence is CASSLGAASANTEAFF. CDR3 nucleotide sequence: TGTGCCAGCAGCTTAGGCGCGGCGTCCGCTAACACTGAAGCTTTCTTT.